This TCR beta chain emerged from a study of T cells in Graves' hyperthyroidism and ophthalmopathy. Amplification of TCR beta CDR3 regions was performed using RNA transcripts as template. The HTBI primer set drove a first-round RT-PCR of the TCR CDR3. TCRdb re-derived calls from the multiplex PCR reads in MiXCR, one entry per CDR3 protein. The table records 450,000 to 500,000 distinct CDR3 sequences, about 20% of them present only once. Study results and limitations: A model of 13 V-J pairs discriminated ophthalmopathy from stable hyperthyroidism. Ophthalmopathy prediction by the model preceded onset by a median approximately six months.

This clonotype has more than one count but fewer than ten. The antigen is unknown. The junction shows a germline mismatch at one end, possibly a read error. Germline V gene sequence: CDR1 MDHEN, CDR2 SYDVKM. The CDR3 runs 16 residues. Patients having uncontrolled infection, another autoimmune disease, pregnancy or lactation were not included. Clinical symptoms, serum thyroxine, TRAb, thyroid ultrasound and orbital computed tomography established diagnosis. Sequencing used blood. V is TRBV28 and J is TRBJ1-2, with D possibly being TRBD1 (5 bases). The receptor comes from a woman aged 65 to 85 with Graves' ophthalmopathy. This CDR3 reads CAGSPPGEAPNYGYTF. The CDR3 DNA reads as TGTGCCGGCAGTCCTCCGGGGGAGGCGCCTAACTATGGCTACACCTTC.